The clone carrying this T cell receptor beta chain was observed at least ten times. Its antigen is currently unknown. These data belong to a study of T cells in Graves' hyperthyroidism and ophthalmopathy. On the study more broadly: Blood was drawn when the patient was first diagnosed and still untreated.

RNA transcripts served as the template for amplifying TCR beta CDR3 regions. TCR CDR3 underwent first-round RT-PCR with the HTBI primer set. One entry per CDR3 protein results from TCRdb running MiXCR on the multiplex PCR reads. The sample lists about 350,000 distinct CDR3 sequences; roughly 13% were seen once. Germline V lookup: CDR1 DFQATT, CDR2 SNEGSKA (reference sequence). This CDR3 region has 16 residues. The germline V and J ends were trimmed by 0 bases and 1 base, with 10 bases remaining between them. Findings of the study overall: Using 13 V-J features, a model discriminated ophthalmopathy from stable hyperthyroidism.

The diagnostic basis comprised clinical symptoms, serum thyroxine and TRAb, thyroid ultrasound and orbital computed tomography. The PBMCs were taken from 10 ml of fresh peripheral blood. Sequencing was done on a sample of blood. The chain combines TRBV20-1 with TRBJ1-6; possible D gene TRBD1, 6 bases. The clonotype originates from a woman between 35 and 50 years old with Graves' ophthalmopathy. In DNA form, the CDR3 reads TGCAGTGCTAGAGATGGGGGGGCTTCCTATAATTCACCCCTCCACTTT. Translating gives CSARDGGASYNSPLHF.